The rows below give T cell receptor beta chains drawn from one sample of a study of blood T cell repertoires in COVID-19. Sequencing was performed with immunoSEQ multiplex PCR; in TCRdb, only in-frame clones are kept and a portion is missing. The sample lists some 240,000 clones, roughly nine tenths occurring once. Sample: peripheral blood. Receptor source: a man aged 55 to 70 who had recovered from COVID-19. The CDR3 runs from the conserved cysteine through the conserved F or W. A D gene is named only where the DNA matches it firmly. Not all rows give a size; the values are once, few, many and, for expanded clones, a class.

cdr3_length j_call v_call clone_size d_call cdr3_nt cdr3_aa
15 TRBJ1-1 TRBV9 once NA TGTGCCAGCAGCGTAGGGGACAAATCGCTGGCTAGAGCTTTCTTT CASSVGDKSLARAFF
13 TRBJ1-1 TRBV19 NA TRBD1 TGTGCCAGTAGCAGACAGGGGAACACTGAAGCTTTCTTT CASSRQGNTEAFF
15 TRBJ2-1 TRBV4-1 NA NA TGCGCCAGCAGCCAAGGGTCCAGGGGTGTCGATGAGCAGTTCTTC CASSQGSRGVDEQFF
13 TRBJ2-2 TRBV19 NA TRBD1 TGTGCCAGTAGGTCTAGGGGGCGCGGGGAGCTGTTTTTT CASRSRGRGELFF
16 TRBJ1-3 TRBV28 NA NA TGTGCCAGCAGACTATACAGGGCCAGCTCTGGAAACACCATATATTTT CASRLYRASSGNTIYF
15 TRBJ2-7 TRBV19 NA NA TGTGCCAGTAGTATAGATAACGGTGGGAGCTACGAGCAGTACTTC CASSIDNGGSYEQYF
15 TRBJ1-5 TRBV19 NA TRBD1 TGTGCCAGTAGTCCCCAGGGGGCATATAGGCAGCCCCAGCATTTT CASSPQGAYRQPQHF
16 TRBJ2-3 TRBV4-2 NA NA TGTGCCAGCAGCCACCCGGACACCAGGGGCACAGATACGCAGTATTTT CASSHPDTRGTDTQYF
17 TRBJ1-3 TRBV6-1 once TRBD1 TGTGCCAGCAGTGACCGGGGGGGGACAGGGACTGGAAACACCATATATTTT CASSDRGGTGTGNTIYF
15 TRBJ1-2 TRBV5-4 NA NA TGTGCCAGCAGCTTGGCCAGGGAGGCAGACTATGGCTACACCTTC CASSLAREADYGYTF
15 TRBJ1-5 TRBV24-1 NA NA TGTGCCACCCGAGAGGGCAGGGGAAGCAATCAGCCCCAGCATTTT CATREGRGSNQPQHF
17 TRBJ2-6 TRBV18 NA NA TGTGCCAGCTCACCTTGGGGGCAACACTCTGGGGCCAACGTCCTGACTTTC CASSPWGQHSGANVLTF
16 TRBJ2-2 TRBV5-1 few NA TGCGCCAGCAACGACCCTCGGACAGTCCGATCCGGGGAGCTGTTTTTT CASNDPRTVRSGELFF
14 TRBJ1-3 TRBV6-5 NA NA TGTGCCAGCATCCCCGGGACACTGGGAAACACCATATATTTT CASIPGTLGNTIYF
14 TRBJ2-7 TRBV30 NA TRBD1 TGTGCCTTGAGCCGGGACAGGGACTCCTACGAGCAGTACTTC CALSRDRDSYEQYF
14 TRBJ1-2 TRBV2 NA TRBD1 TGTGCCAGCAGTGGACAGGGGGGAAACTATGGCTACACCTTC CASSGQGGNYGYTF
13 TRBJ2-2 TRBV6-5 NA NA TGTGCCAGCAGAGGAGGGAGGACCGGGGAGCTGTTTTTT CASRGGRTGELFF
13 TRBJ1-2 TRBV19 few NA TGTGCCAGTAAGGCGGATGATAACTATGGCTACACCTTC CASKADDNYGYTF
13 TRBJ2-1 TRBV6-5 NA TRBD2 TGTGCCAGCAGTTACGTGGGGGGGAGTGAGCAGTTCTTC CASSYVGGSEQFF
15 TRBJ2-4 TRBV2 NA NA TGTGCCAGCAGTGGACAGACGTTTTCCAAAAACATTCAGTACTTC CASSGQTFSKNIQYF
17 TRBJ2-1 TRBV2 NA TRBD2 TGTGCCAGCAGTGATCAGTTGGGCGGGGGGGTACTTAAGGAGCAGTTCTTC CASSDQLGGGVLKEQFF
16 TRBJ2-5 TRBV11-1 NA TRBD2 TGTGCCAGCAGCTCCACCCCGTTAGCGGGGGGCCTAACCCAGTACTTC CASSSTPLAGGLTQYF